The 18 T cell receptor beta chains in this list originate from one sample, sequenced in a study of T cell responses to AZD1222 COVID-19 vaccine. Data came from immunoSEQ multiplex PCR; TCRdb stores just in-frame clones and leaves some out. The table shows under 150,000 clones, with approximately 91% occurring only once. Sequenced material: peripheral blood, taken 28 days after the second AZD1222 dose. The receptors originated from an adult who received the AZD1222 COVID-19 vaccine.

The V gene is TRBV7-2, the J gene TRBJ1-6; D remains ambiguous. Germline CDR1 and CDR2: SGHTA and FQGNSA. This CDR3 has 15 amino acids. V lost 5 bases and J lost 2, with 10 bases in between. The chain's CDR3 is CASSVRRAYNSPLHF. CDR3 nucleotides: TGTGCCAGCAGCGTCCGGAGGGCCTATAATTCACCCCTCCACTTT.

Points on this clone: At the DNA level, this CDR3 is encoded by other sequences in the same sample as well. The CDR3 loop is CASSYRGRNTEAFF. CDR3 DNA sequence: TGTGCCAGCAGTTACAGGGGCCGAAACACTGAAGCTTTCTTT. This chain links TRBV6-5 with TRBJ1-1, with D tentatively TRBD1 (5 bases). The V end was cut by 2 bases, the J end by 2 bases, with 9 bases between. The CDR3 contains 14 residues. The germline gives CDR1 MNHEY, CDR2 SVGAGI.

This clone has only one observation. At one end the junction does not follow the germline gene, possibly because of a read error. The chain has TRBV18 and TRBJ1-2; TRBD1 matches 7 bases. Germline assignment: CDR1 KGHSH and CDR2 LQKENI. The CDR3 extends over 13 amino acids. CDR3 region: CASSPTGTAREDF. The CDR3 bases are TGTGCCAGCTCACCGACAGGGACGGCTAGGGAGGACTTC.

This chain joins TRBV5-1 and TRBJ1-1; 7 nucleotides align to TRBD1. The V segment lost 7 bases and the J segment 1 base; nucleotides outside the gene matches: 7. Per the germline V gene, CDR1 is SGHRS and CDR2 is YFSETQ. This CDR3 spans 14 amino acids. The CDR3 sequence is CASGGDSPNTEAFF. CDR3 nucleotide sequence: TGCGCCAGCGGGGGGGACAGCCCGAACACTGAAGCTTTCTTT.

For the CDR3, the DNA is TGTGCCACCCTTCAACGGGGACAGACCAATGAGCAGTTCTTC. This gives the protein CATLQRGQTNEQFF. This chain uses TRBV19 with TRBJ2-1, with TRBD1 matching 7 bases. Trimming cost V 10 bases and J 6 bases; bases outside gene matches: 12. CDR3 length equals 14 residues. Germline loops: CDR1 LNHDA, CDR2 SQIVND (reference sequence).

The V and J genes are TRBV2 and TRBJ1-4, with 11 nucleotides matching TRBD1. Germline V lookup: CDR1 SNHLY, CDR2 FYNNEI. Germline trimming cut 5 bases from V and 4 bases from J; bases unmatched to any gene: 9. This CDR3 region has 17 residues. This chain's CDR3 is CASSPRTGGNNNEKLFF. DNA for the CDR3: TGTGCCAGCAGTCCCCGGACAGGGGGCAATAATAATGAAAAACTGTTTTTT.

The chain combines TRBV19 with TRBJ2-7; the match to TRBD1 covers 8 bases. The CDR3 contains 15 residues. The junction had 15 bases not matched to a gene; V was cut back by 6 bases and J by 8 bases. Germline V lookup: CDR1 LNHDA, CDR2 SQIVND (reference sequence). The CDR3: CASRGTGTGELKQYF. The CDR3 bases are TGTGCCAGTAGGGGGACCGGGACAGGTGAGTTAAAGCAGTACTTC.

V is TRBV19 and J is TRBJ2-4, with a weak D call TRBD2 (5 bases). This CDR3 region has 15 residues. V gave up 4 bases and J gave up 0 bases, with 10 bases separating them. Germline-derived CDR1 and CDR2 are LNHDA and SQIVND (reference sequence). CDR3 in amino acids: CASSTAGRAKNIQYF. The CDR3 region has the DNA TGTGCCAGTAGTACCGCGGGCCGAGCCAAAAACATTCAGTACTTC. Based on the CDR3 plus reference TRBV19 and TRBJ2-4, the full variable domain is DGGITQSPKYLFRKEGQNVTLSCEQNLNHDAMYWYRQDPGQGLRLIYYSQIVNDFQKGDIAEGYSVSREKKESFPLTVTSAQKNPTAFYLCASSTAGRAKNIQYFGAGTRLSVL.

The chain is built from TRBV10-1 and TRBJ1-3, with D uncertain. Deletions cut 0 bases from V and 8 bases from J, with 8 bases between. The CDR3 contains 13 residues. Germline lookup yields CDR1 WNHNN and CDR2 SYGVQD (reference sequence). The DNA of the CDR3 is TGCGCCAGCAGTGAGTCGACGTGGGACACCATATATTTT. It is translated as CASSESTWDTIYF.

J is TRBJ1-1 and V is TRBV5-1; 12 nucleotides align to TRBD1. Trimming took 3 bases from V and 4 from J; bases not matched to a gene: 7. Germline V gives CDR1 SGHRS, CDR2 YFSETQ. The CDR3 consists of 16 residues. This chain's CDR3 is CASSYGTGGYGTEAFF. The CDR3 bases are TGCGCCAGCAGCTACGGGACAGGGGGCTACGGCACTGAAGCTTTCTTT.

The sample holds one count of this clone. An end of the junction differs from the germline gene, which may be a read error. The gene calls are TRBV6-1 and TRBJ1-3; D is unclear. Germline V gives CDR1 MNHNS, CDR2 SASEGT. The CDR3 length is 14 residues. CDR3 residues: CASSEGPSGNTIYF. The CDR3 DNA reads TGTGCCAGCAGTGAAGGACCCTCTGGGAACACCATATATTTT.

This clone showed up just once. V gene TRBV14 combines with J gene TRBJ1-1, with D possibly matching TRBD1 (5 bases). V lost 6 bases and J lost 1, with 9 bases in between. The germline V gene has CDR1 SGHDN and CDR2 FVKESK. CDR3 length equals 13 residues. CDR3 residues: CASSRGRNTEAFF. The CDR3 coding sequence is TGTGCCAGCAGTCGGGGCCGGAACACTGAAGCTTTCTTT. Combining the CDR3 with reference TRBV14 and TRBJ1-1 gives the whole variable domain EAGVTQFPSHSVIEKGQTVTLRCDPISGHDNLYWYRRVMGKEIKFLLHFVKESKQDESGMPNNRFLAERTGGTYSTLKVQPAELEDSGVYFCASSRGRNTEAFFGQGTRLTVV.

The rearrangement joins TRBV4-2 to TRBJ2-5; TRBD2 matches 8 bases. CDR1 and CDR2 (germline): LGHNA, YNFKEQ. The length of the CDR3 is 15 residues. With V trimmed by 2 bases and J by 2 bases, 4 bases remained unmatched. CDR3 DNA: TGTGCCAGCAGCCAAACTAGCGGCCCGCAAGAGACCCAGTACTTC. Encoded protein: CASSQTSGPQETQYF.

The chain carries TRBV6-5 and TRBJ1-5, with unresolved D. Germline CDR1 reads MNHEY; CDR2 reads SVGAGI. The CDR3 runs to 15 residues. V was shortened by 6 bases and J by 4 bases, with 16 bases between the two germline ends. The CDR3: CASRNAGAGNQPQHF. The CDR3 nucleotides read TGTGCCAGCAGGAACGCCGGCGCCGGTAATCAGCCCCAGCATTTT.

The chain is built from TRBV10-2 and TRBJ2-7; TRBD2 agrees at 7 bases. The CDR3 sequence is 13 residues long. From germline, CDR1 is WSHSY and CDR2 SAAADI. Trimming took 11 bases from V and 0 from J; bases not matched to a gene: 7. The CDR3 is CAARAGSSYEQYF. The CDR3 DNA reads TGCGCCGCCCGAGCGGGAAGCTCCTACGAGCAGTACTTC.

This chain uses TRBV7-2 with TRBJ2-3; 7 positions agree with TRBD2. The CDR3 covers 15 residues. Germline V gene data show CDR1 as SGHTA and CDR2 as FQGNSA. J gave up 2 bases and V 2 bases, and 4 bases lay outside the gene matches. CDR3 nucleotides: TGTGCCAGCAGCTTACGGGGACTATTCACAGATACGCAGTATTTT. This gives the protein CASSLRGLFTDTQYF.

The V call is TRBV4-2, the J call TRBJ1-4; tentative D call: TRBD1 (5 bases). V was clipped by 2 bases and J by 3 bases, with 13 bases between them. This CDR3 spans 16 amino acids. Germline V gene data show CDR1 as LGHNA and CDR2 as YNFKEQ. The CDR3 sequence is CASSQNGGAPNEKLFF. DNA for the CDR3: TGTGCCAGCAGCCAAAACGGAGGGGCCCCTAATGAAAAACTGTTTTTT.

The J gene is TRBJ1-5, the V gene TRBV7-8; the D gene is possibly TRBD1 (5 bases). Germline V gives CDR1 SGHVS, CDR2 FQNEAQ. The CDR3 spans 15 residues. Trimming stripped 0 bases from V and 4 bases from J, with 10 bases between. CDR3 amino acids: CASSLAPGHNQPQHF. CDR3 nucleotides: TGTGCCAGCAGCTTAGCGCCAGGGCATAATCAGCCCCAGCATTTT.